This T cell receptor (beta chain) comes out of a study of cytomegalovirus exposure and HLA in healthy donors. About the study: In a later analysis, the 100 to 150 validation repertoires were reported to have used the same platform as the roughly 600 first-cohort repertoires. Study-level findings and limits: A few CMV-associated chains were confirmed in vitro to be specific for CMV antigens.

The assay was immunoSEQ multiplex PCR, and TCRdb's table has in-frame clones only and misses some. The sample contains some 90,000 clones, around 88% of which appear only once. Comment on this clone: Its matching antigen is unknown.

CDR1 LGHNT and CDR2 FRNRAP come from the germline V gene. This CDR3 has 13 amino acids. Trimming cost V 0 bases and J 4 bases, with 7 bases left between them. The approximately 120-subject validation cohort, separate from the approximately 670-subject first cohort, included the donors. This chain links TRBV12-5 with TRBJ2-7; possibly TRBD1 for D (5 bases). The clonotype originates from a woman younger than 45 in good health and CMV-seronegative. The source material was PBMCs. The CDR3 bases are TGTGCTAGTGGTTTGGTTAAGGGGTACGAGCAGTACTTC. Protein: CASGLVKGYEQYF.